This T cell receptor (beta chain) emerged from a study of T-cell memory formation after mild COVID-19. Germline V gene lookup returns CDR1 SGDLS and CDR2 YYNGEE. The CDR3 has 15 residues. V was pared by 2 bases and J by 2 bases, with 10 bases between. The authors produced TCR alpha and TCR beta cDNA libraries with sample barcodes and UMIs by 5'RACE using constant-segment primers. MiXCR, applied by TCRdb to the 5' RACE reads, yields one record per CDR3 protein. The sample has fewer than 450,000 distinct CDR3 sequences; around a fifth are singletons. Comment on this clonotype: What it recognizes is unknown.

Study-wide results and limits: CD4+ contracting clones lay mainly in CM and EM, CD8+ ones in EMRA.

This chain connects TRBV9 to TRBJ2-2; D may be TRBD2 (6 bases). This clonotype was sampled from an adult woman who had mild COVID-19 (a few samples of this study predate the infection). Cell type and time point are not known. The material sequenced was PBMCs or a T cell subset sorted from them (not recorded which). The chain's CDR3 is CASSVSSGNTGELFF. CDR3 DNA: TGTGCCAGCAGCGTTAGTAGCGGAAACACCGGGGAGCTGTTTTTT.